These 17 T cell receptor beta chains originate from one sample sequenced in a study of blood T cell repertoires in COVID-19. TCRdb's table, derived via immunoSEQ multiplex PCR, lists solely in-frame clones and lacks some. The sample records roughly 230,000 clones, over 70% being singletons. Sequenced: peripheral blood. The receptors come from a man aged 35-49 years with active or convalescent COVID-19.

The V call is TRBV7-8, the J call TRBJ2-1; tentatively, D is TRBD1 (7 bases). This CDR3 has 16 residues. CDR1 and CDR2 from the germline V gene are SGHVS and FQNEAQ. V was clipped by 2 bases and J by 6 bases, with 17 bases between them. The CDR3 loop is CASSLIGQGGGNEQFF. The CDR3, as DNA: TGTGCCAGCAGCTTAATAGGGCAGGGGGGTGGCAATGAGCAGTTCTTC.

V is TRBV18 and J is TRBJ2-7; D might be TRBD1 (6 bases). The CDR3 is 15 amino acids. V was clipped by 0 bases and J by 3 bases, with 12 bases between them. Germline V gene data show CDR1 as KGHSH and CDR2 as LQKENI. The chain's CDR3 is CASSPPGRGRYEQYF. Here the CDR3 DNA reads TGTGCCAGCTCACCACCGGGCAGGGGCCGCTACGAGCAGTACTTC.

The rearrangement links TRBV15 to TRBJ1-4, with D uncertain. The V and J ends lost 0 bases and 11 bases respectively, with 7 bases between them. The CDR3 runs 12 residues. Germline V gene sequence: CDR1 LNHNV, CDR2 YYDKDF (reference sequence). The CDR3: CATSRDRVKLFF. In nucleotides, the CDR3 is TGTGCCACCAGCAGAGATCGGGTTAAACTGTTTTTT.

This clone was detected only a few times. The rearrangement joins TRBV3-1 (or the pseudogene TRBV3-2) to TRBJ2-3; D may be TRBD2 (5 bases). CDR1 and CDR2 (germline): LGHDT, YNNKEL (reference sequence). The length of the CDR3 is 17 residues. The V end lost 0 bases, the J end lost 1 base, and 14 bases lay between the germline ends. The CDR3 protein is CASSQDWRSQGTDTQYF. The CDR3, as DNA: TGTGCCAGCAGCCAAGATTGGAGGTCGCAGGGCACAGATACGCAGTATTTT.

V and J are TRBV5-1 and TRBJ1-3; no clear D. From germline, CDR1 is SGHRS and CDR2 YFSETQ. This CDR3 is 15 amino acids long. Deletions cut 0 bases from V and 0 bases from J, with 7 bases between. The CDR3 region is CASSLDSTSGNTIYF. The CDR3 region has the DNA TGCGCCAGCAGCTTGGACAGTACCTCTGGAAACACCATATATTTT.

V is TRBV4-2 and J is TRBJ2-2; possible D gene TRBD2, 6 bases. The CDR3 has 15 residues. Germline assignment: CDR1 LGHNA and CDR2 YNFKEQ. V gave up 10 bases and J gave up 4 bases, with 19 bases separating them. CDR3 sequence: CATSPSDPITGELFF. CDR3 nucleotides: TGTGCCACCTCACCTAGCGACCCGATCACCGGGGAGCTGTTTTTT.

V gene TRBV7-2 combines with J gene TRBJ1-6; D ambiguous. Germline V gives CDR1 SGHTA, CDR2 FQGNSA. V shed 5 bases and J shed 7 bases, with 18 bases lying between them. The CDR3 length is 16 residues. CDR3 in DNA: TGTGCCAGCAGCCCCCGACTCCCTCGTGGCAATTCACCCCTCCACTTT. Protein: CASSPRLPRGNSPLHF.

The J gene is TRBJ1-1, the V gene TRBV11-3; 9 bases align to TRBD1. The CDR3 runs to 19 residues. V dropped 5 bases and J dropped 0; count of bases not matched to a gene: 16. The V gene's germline CDR1 is SGHNT and CDR2 YENEEA. The CDR3 DNA reads TGTGCCAGCAGCACACCCCCGGGACAGGGTAGATTGGTGAACACTGAAGCTTTCTTT. Protein sequence: CASSTPPGQGRLVNTEAFF.

This clone has only a few counts. The chain carries TRBV24-1 and TRBJ2-3, with TRBD2 identical over 12 bases. The trim removed 4 bases at V and 0 bases at J, leaving 4 bases unmatched. The germline V gene encodes CDR1 KGHDR and CDR2 SFDVKD. This CDR3 contains 17 residues. The DNA for the CDR3 is TGTGCCACCAGTGACCCCGGACTAGCGGGAAGCACAGATACGCAGTATTTT. As protein: CATSDPGLAGSTDTQYF.

The chain uses TRBV3-1 (or the pseudogene TRBV3-2) and TRBJ1-5; D unresolved. Trimming removed 5 bases at V and 4 bases at J, with 12 bases between. CDR1 is LGHDT, CDR2 YNNKEL, per germline (reference sequence). The length of the CDR3 is 14 residues. The CDR3: CASSAPGLNQPQHF. CDR3 nucleotide sequence: TGTGCCAGCAGCGCTCCCGGACTTAATCAGCCCCAGCATTTT.

This clone was recorded once. This specimen includes other DNA sequences encoding the same CDR3. This chain's CDR3 is CATRGQGTDTQYF. The CDR3 DNA sequence: TGTGCCACCCGGGGACAGGGAACAGATACGCAGTATTTT. The chain couples TRBV24-1 to TRBJ2-3; TRBD1 aligns across 9 bases. Germline CDR1 is KGHDR and CDR2 is SFDVKD. This CDR3 is built from 13 residues. After removal of 9 bases from V and 3 bases from J, the junction contained 3 bases not matched to a gene.

The J gene is TRBJ1-2, the V gene TRBV4-3; D not resolved. V lost 0 bases and J 5 bases, leaving 7 bases between the germline ends. Germline CDR1 and CDR2: LGHNA and YSLEER. CDR3 length: 13 amino acids. The CDR3 nucleotides read TGCGCCAGCAGCCAAGACAGAAAGTATGGCTACACCTTC. This codes for CASSQDRKYGYTF.

This chain links TRBV19 with TRBJ2-1, with 11 bases lining up with TRBD2. Germline-derived CDR1 and CDR2 are LNHDA and SQIVND (reference sequence). The junction had 21 bases not matched to a gene; V was cut back by 7 bases and J by 13 bases. The CDR3 contains 17 residues. CDR3 loop: CASTPRWGTSGAWVQFF. The CDR3 nucleotides read TGTGCCAGTACCCCCCGGTGGGGGACTAGCGGCGCATGGGTACAGTTCTTC.

The rearrangement uses TRBV30 and TRBJ2-5; 9 bases are shared with TRBD1. CDR3 size: 15 residues. The J segment lost 8 bases and the V segment lost 2 bases, leaving 12 bases of the junction unmatched. Looked up from germline, CDR1 is GTSNPN and CDR2 is SVGIG (reference sequence). The DNA of the CDR3 is TGTGCCTGGAGTTTCTCCGGGACAGGGCCCCGAACCCAGTACTTC. Translating it yields CAWSFSGTGPRTQYF. Filled out from reference TRBV30 and TRBJ2-5, the complete variable domain reads SQTIHQWPATLVQPVGSPLSLECTVEGTSNPNLYWYRQAAGRGLQLLFYSVGIGQISSEVPQNLSASRPQDRQFILSSKKLLLSDSGFYLCAWSFSGTGPRTQYFGPGTRLLVL.

The chain combines TRBV7-2 with TRBJ1-1; TRBD1 agrees at 8 bases. The CDR3 sequence is 13 residues long. The germline CDR1 and CDR2 sequences are SGHTA and FQGNSA. The V gene end was trimmed by 8 bases and the J gene end by 3 bases; junction bases not matched to a gene: 5. The CDR3 bases are TGTGCCAGCCTCAGGGGGCCCGACACTGAAGCTTTCTTT. Translated: CASLRGPDTEAFF. The full variable domain, rest sourced from reference TRBV7-2 and TRBJ1-1, is GAGVSQSPSNKVTEKGKDVELRCDPISGHTALYWYRQSLGQGLEFLIYFQGNSAPDKSGLPSDRFSAERTGGSVSTLTIQRTQQEDSAVYLCASLRGPDTEAFFGQGTRLTVV.

This chain joins TRBV9 and TRBJ1-1; D unresolved. With 3 bases removed from V and 3 bases from J, the gap between germline ends came to 9 bases. The CDR3 runs 13 residues. Germline assignment: CDR1 SGDLS and CDR2 YYNGEE. The CDR3 sequence is CASSGPGYTEAFF. The CDR3 DNA reads TGTGCCAGCAGCGGTCCAGGTTACACTGAAGCTTTCTTT.

The genes are TRBV3-1 (or the pseudogene TRBV3-2) and TRBJ2-1; no firm D call. This CDR3 has 16 residues. The germline V and J ends were trimmed by 0 bases and 4 bases, with 13 bases remaining between them. Germline V gene data show CDR1 as LGHDT and CDR2 as YNNKEL (reference sequence). The CDR3 sequence: CASSQDPDIRYNEQFF. The CDR3 region has the DNA TGTGCCAGCAGCCAAGATCCCGATATTCGGTACAATGAGCAGTTCTTC.